This TCR beta chain came from a study of breast tumors, draining lymph nodes, adjacent tissues. Broader study findings: That most tumor T cells come from lymph nodes remained unproven. The data were judged consistent with most tumor T cells coming from lymph node and expanding in tumor. Compared with basal-like, luminal-like tumors shared significantly more repertoire with nontumor tissue. Tumor TCR diversity was below lymph nodes but above nontumor tissue.

Breast cancer patients provided tissue from their axillary draining lymph nodes. This clonotype occurred many times. The antigen remains undetermined. TCRdb processed the multiplex PCR reads anew with MiXCR; each CDR3 protein has one entry. The repertoire holds nearly 110,000 distinct CDR3 sequences, with about 31% as singletons. V was pared by 7 bases and J by 9 bases, with 20 bases of the junction left unmatched. This CDR3 is 16 amino acids long. Germline V gene data show CDR1 as SEHNR and CDR2 as FQNEAQ (reference sequence). Sequenced sample: axillary lymph node tissue. The chain recombines TRBV7-9 with TRBJ2-7; 8 positions agree with TRBD2. This receptor was identified in a female donor with breast cancer. Some clones in this sample may be carry-over from other donors' samples. Written as DNA, the CDR3 is TGTGCCAGCAATCGCCTTGGGGCTAGCGGGCTTCTGGTGCAGTACTTC. This encodes CASNRLGASGLLVQYF. Together with reference TRBV7-9 and TRBJ2-7, the CDR3 gives the full variable domain: DTGVSQNPRHKITKRGQNVTFRCDPISEHNRLYWYRQTLGQGPEFLTYFQNEAQLEKSRLLSDRFSAERPKGSFSTLEIQRTEQGDSAMYLCASNRLGASGLLVQYFGPGTRLTVT.